The T cell receptor beta chain described here comes from a study of post-analysis software for immune sequencing data. Incorporated into the TCR beta cDNA libraries were unique molecular identifiers, which served to reduce PCR and sequencing biases. Each CDR3 protein is one row after TCRdb ran MiXCR on the PCR reads. The sample lists about 200,000 distinct CDR3 sequences, around 29% seen once, with about 3.4% in the top ten. This clonotype was observed many times. The source material was blood. This clonotype originated in a girl aged 2-17 years with multiple sclerosis.

The CDR3 DNA sequence: TGTGCCAGCAGCGGGACGGGACTAGCGAAACAAGAGACCCAGTACTTC. Translating gives CASSGTGLAKQETQYF. The gene calls are TRBV7-6 and TRBJ2-5; TRBD2 aligns across 10 bases. The germline gives CDR1 SGHVS, CDR2 FNYEAQ. V gave up 5 bases and J gave up 2 bases; unmatched junction bases: 8. The CDR3 has 16 residues.